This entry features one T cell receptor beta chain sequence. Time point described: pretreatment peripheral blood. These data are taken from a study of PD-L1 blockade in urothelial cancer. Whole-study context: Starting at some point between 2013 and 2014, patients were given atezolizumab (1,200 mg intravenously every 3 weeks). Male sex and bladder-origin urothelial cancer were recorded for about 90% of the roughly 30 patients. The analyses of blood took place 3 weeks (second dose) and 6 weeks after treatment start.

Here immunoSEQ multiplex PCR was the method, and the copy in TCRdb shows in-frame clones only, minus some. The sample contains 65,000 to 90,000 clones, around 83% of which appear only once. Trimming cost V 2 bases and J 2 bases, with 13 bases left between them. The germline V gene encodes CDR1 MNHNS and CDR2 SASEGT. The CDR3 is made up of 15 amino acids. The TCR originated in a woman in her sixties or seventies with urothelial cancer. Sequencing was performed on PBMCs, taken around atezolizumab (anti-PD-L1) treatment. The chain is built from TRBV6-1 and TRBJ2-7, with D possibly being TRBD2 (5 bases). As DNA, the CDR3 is TGTGCCAGCAGTGAACCGAGGGCCTACGCCTACGAGCAGTACTTC. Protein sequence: CASSEPRAYAYEQYF.